This T cell receptor beta chain was profiled in a study of T-cell reconstitution after alpha-beta-depleted transplantation in children. Overall study findings and caveats: Among T cells one year after transplant, newly produced cells accounted for most counts and diversity.

In its sample, this clonotype was seen many times. Its antigen is currently unknown. TCRbeta library construction was performed incorporating unique molecular identifiers. TCRdb used MiXCR to reprocess the PCR reads, holding one entry per CDR3 protein. Here the sample spans about 300,000 distinct CDR3 sequences, 7.5% to 9% being singletons. This CDR3 contains 13 residues. The germline V and J ends were trimmed by 3 bases and 0 bases, with 5 bases remaining between them. Germline V gene sequence: CDR1 MDHEN, CDR2 SYDVKM. This chain joins TRBV28 and TRBJ2-5; D ambiguous. The receptor was isolated from a female patient aged 2 to 10 who had a stem cell transplant for Fanconi anemia, so the T cells may come from the graft donor. The specimen was peripheral blood, collected 360 days after TCRalphabeta/CD19-depleted stem cell transplant. The CDR3 nucleotides are TGTGCCAGCAGTTTCGACTACCAAGAGACCCAGTACTTC. Amino acids: CASSFDYQETQYF.